This T cell receptor beta chain was documented in a study of blood T cell repertoires in COVID-19. Whole-study context: Acute and convalescent COVID-19 specimens originated in the United States, Italy and Spain. T cells, B-cell-depleted T cells, or PBMCs provided the cDNA or gDNA that served as material.

Authors' processing steps: Amplified reference gene primers provided the basis for estimating nucleated cell counts. Assay: immunoSEQ multiplex PCR; the TCRdb copy retains only in-frame clones and omits some. V and J calls and clone size follow that table, whereas D and trimming were derived from the DNA. Here the sample spans fewer than 150,000 clones, approximately 85% being singletons. Seattle enrolled patients during active infection and tracked them longitudinally. CDR1 and CDR2 (germline): SNHLY, FYNNEI. The CDR3 has 12 amino acids. V was trimmed by 6 bases and J by 5 bases, leaving 10 bases between them.

The sequenced sample was peripheral blood. The rearrangement links TRBV2 to TRBJ2-5; unclear D gene. The sequence was obtained from a woman between 55 and 75 years old with COVID-19, enrolled during active disease. The CDR3 bases are TGTGCCAGCAGCCCGCTATCCGAGACCCAGTACTTC. Its protein is CASSPLSETQYF.